These 12 T cell receptor beta chains originate from one sample sequenced in a study of blood T cells in healthy people across ages. Together with a sample-barcoded 5' primer, a J-beta primer mix was included in a second PCR lasting about 6 to 11 cycles. TCRdb re-derived calls from the 5' RACE reads in MiXCR, one entry per CDR3 protein. Of about 1,500,000 distinct CDR3 sequences in the sample, 28% were seen once. Sample: blood. These receptors all come from a woman aged 25 to 39 in good health.

J is TRBJ1-1 and V is TRBV29-1, with TRBD1 as a possible D gene (6 bases). Germline-derived CDR1 and CDR2 are SQVTM and ANQGSEA. The CDR3 is made up of 13 amino acids. The germline V and J ends were trimmed by 7 bases and 6 bases, with 18 bases remaining between them. As DNA, the CDR3 is TGCAGCGCTGGGGCACGGAGGGGGGCTGAAGCTTTCTTT. Amino acid sequence: CSAGARRGAEAFF. Supplemented by reference TRBV29-1 and TRBJ1-1, the full variable domain reads SAVISQKPSRDICQRGTSLTIQCQVDSQVTMMFWYRQQPGQSLTLIATANQGSEATYESGFVIDKFPISRPNLTFSTLTVSNMSPEDSSIYLCSAGARRGAEAFFGQGTRLTVV.

The genes are TRBV3-1 and TRBJ2-3; D call uncertain. CDR3 size: 12 residues. With 5 bases removed from V and 7 bases from J, the gap between germline ends came to 10 bases. Germline CDR1 LGHDT, CDR2 YNNKEL (reference sequence). CDR3 amino acids: CASSSPRNTQYF. CDR3 nucleotide sequence: TGTGCCAGCAGCTCCCCCCGGAATACGCAGTATTTT.

The gene calls are TRBV9 and TRBJ2-1; a possible D gene is TRBD2 (5 bases). V lost 0 bases and J 5 bases, leaving 9 bases between the germline ends. The CDR3 loop spans 14 amino acids. Per germline, CDR1 SGDLS and CDR2 YYNGEE. The CDR3 DNA sequence: TGTGCCAGCAGCGTAGTAGGGAGCGACAATGAGCAGTTCTTC. Amino acid sequence: CASSVVGSDNEQFF.

This clonotype was observed many times. The gene calls are TRBV20-1 and TRBJ2-1; D tentatively fits TRBD1 or TRBD2 (5 bases each). Germline assignment: CDR1 DFQATT and CDR2 SNEGSKA (reference sequence). Trimming removed 3 bases at V and 7 bases at J, with 19 bases between. CDR3 length: 15 residues. The CDR3 nucleotides read TGCAGTGCTAGGGGGGTTCGAGGGAGCAGGAATGAGCAGTTCTTC. Encoded protein: CSARGVRGSRNEQFF.

This clonotype was detected a few times. This CDR3 is CASSKAQTVQETQYF. CDR3 nucleotide sequence: TGTGCCAGCAGCAAAGCGCAGACAGTTCAAGAGACCCAGTACTTC. The J gene is TRBJ2-5, the V gene TRBV21-1; whether TRBD1, the table's D call, matches the DNA was not checked. TRBV21-1 is given as a pseudogene. The CDR3 is 15 amino acids.

This chain uses TRBV20-1 with TRBJ2-5, with D unclear. The CDR3 has 14 amino acids. V lost 6 bases, J lost 1 base, and 15 bases lay in between. CDR1 and CDR2 (germline): DFQATT, SNEGSKA (reference sequence). The CDR3 protein is CSASYASTQETQYF. In nucleotides, the CDR3 is TGCAGTGCGAGTTATGCCTCCACCCAAGAGACCCAGTACTTC.

This clonotype has a handful of counts. The V gene is TRBV2, the J gene TRBJ1-1; D is unresolved. The length of the CDR3 is 12 residues. V gave up 1 base and J gave up 10 bases, with 10 bases separating them. CDR1 SNHLY and CDR2 FYNNEI come from the germline V gene. DNA of the CDR3: TGTGCCAGCAGTGAAGGGACGGCGGGAGCTTTCTTT. Its protein product is CASSEGTAGAFF.

This clonotype was seen only a few times. The CDR3 protein is CASSHNPSTGPGYTF. The CDR3 DNA is TGTGCCAGCAGCCACAACCCCTCGACAGGGCCCGGCTACACCTTC. The V call is TRBV4-2, the J call TRBJ1-2; the match to TRBD1 covers 7 bases. V lost 3 bases and J lost 8; bases outside the gene matches: 12. Germline V CDR1 and CDR2: LGHNA, YNFKEQ. The CDR3 is made up of 15 amino acids.

A remark on this clonotype: Since the CDR3 does not end with the conserved phenylalanine or tryptophan, this likely comes from a read error. This chain links TRBV7-9 with TRBJ2-7, with TRBD1 matching over 7 bases. The ends lost 4 bases at V and 2 bases at J; junction bases unmatched: 8. Germline V gene sequence: CDR1 SEHNR, CDR2 FQNEAQ (reference sequence). This CDR3 contains 15 residues. The DNA for the CDR3 is TGTGCCAGCAGCTCCGCTGGGACAGATACCTACGAGCAGTACTTA. It is translated as CASSSAGTDTYEQYL.

This clonotype was seen only a few times. This rearrangement joins TRBV28 to TRBJ1-1, with D hard to call. The CDR3 covers 16 residues. Germline-derived CDR1 and CDR2 are MDHEN and SYDVKM. V lost 8 bases, J lost 1 base, and 20 bases lay in between. CDR3 nucleotide sequence: TGTGCCAGCCCCCCGGCGGGGTACTTCCCGAACACTGAAGCTTTCTTT. This translates into CASPPAGYFPNTEAFF.

This clonotype was observed a handful of times. The chain couples TRBV5-5 to TRBJ1-2; tentatively, D is TRBD1 (5 bases). The germline CDR1 and CDR2 sequences are SGHKS and YYEKEE (reference sequence). The CDR3 has 15 residues. With 1 base removed from V and 4 bases from J, the gap between germline ends came to 14 bases. The CDR3 reads CASSLFGASGYGYTF. In nucleotides, the CDR3 is TGTGCCAGCAGCTTGTTTGGGGCCTCGGGCTATGGCTACACCTTC.

Only a few counts were recorded for this clonotype. This sequence joins TRBV20-1 and TRBJ2-4; D remains unclear. CDR3 length equals 14 residues. The germline V and J ends were trimmed by 1 base and 13 bases, with 20 bases remaining between them. From germline, CDR1 is DFQATT and CDR2 SNEGSKA (reference sequence). In DNA, the CDR3 is TGCAGTGCTAGAGGTTCCGGGTCACTCATTGCGCAGTACTTC. It yields the protein CSARGSGSLIAQYF.